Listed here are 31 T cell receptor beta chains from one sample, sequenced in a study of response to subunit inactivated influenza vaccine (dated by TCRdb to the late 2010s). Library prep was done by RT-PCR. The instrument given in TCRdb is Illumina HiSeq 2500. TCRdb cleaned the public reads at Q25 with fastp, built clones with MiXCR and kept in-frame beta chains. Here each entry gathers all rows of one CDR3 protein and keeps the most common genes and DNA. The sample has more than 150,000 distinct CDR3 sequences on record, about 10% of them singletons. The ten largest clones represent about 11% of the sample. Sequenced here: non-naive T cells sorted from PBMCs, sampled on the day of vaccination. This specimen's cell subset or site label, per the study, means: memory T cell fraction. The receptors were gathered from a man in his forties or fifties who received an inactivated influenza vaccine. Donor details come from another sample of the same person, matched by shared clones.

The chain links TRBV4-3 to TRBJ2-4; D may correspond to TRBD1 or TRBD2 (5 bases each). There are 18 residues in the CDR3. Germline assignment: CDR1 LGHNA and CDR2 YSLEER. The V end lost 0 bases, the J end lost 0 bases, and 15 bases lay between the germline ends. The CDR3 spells CASSQDPTRGVAKNIQYF. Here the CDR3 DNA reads TGCGCCAGCAGCCAAGACCCTACAAGAGGGGTAGCCAAAAACATTCAGTACTTC.

The CDR3 DNA reads as TGCGCCAGCAGCCAAGGGGCAGGGAGCTCTGGAAACACCATATATTTT. Encoded protein: CASSQGAGSSGNTIYF. V gene TRBV4-3 combines with J gene TRBJ1-3; the D gene is possibly TRBD1 (5 bases). V shed 1 base and J shed 0 bases, with 10 bases lying between them. The germline CDR1 and CDR2 sequences are LGHNA and YSLEER. The CDR3 loop spans 16 amino acids.

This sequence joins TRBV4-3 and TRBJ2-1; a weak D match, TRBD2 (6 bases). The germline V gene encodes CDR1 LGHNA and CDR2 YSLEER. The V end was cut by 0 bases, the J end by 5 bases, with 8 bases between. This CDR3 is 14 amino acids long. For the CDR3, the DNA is TGCGCCAGCAGCCAAGAAGGAGGGGACAATGAGCAGTTCTTC. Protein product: CASSQEGGDNEQFF.

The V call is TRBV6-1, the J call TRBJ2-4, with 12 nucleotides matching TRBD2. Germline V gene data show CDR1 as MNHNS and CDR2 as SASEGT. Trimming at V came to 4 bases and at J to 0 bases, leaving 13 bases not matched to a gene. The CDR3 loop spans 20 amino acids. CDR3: CASSGSGPGLAGSAKNIQYF. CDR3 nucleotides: TGTGCCAGCAGTGGGTCCGGCCCAGGACTAGCGGGATCAGCCAAAAACATTCAGTACTTC.

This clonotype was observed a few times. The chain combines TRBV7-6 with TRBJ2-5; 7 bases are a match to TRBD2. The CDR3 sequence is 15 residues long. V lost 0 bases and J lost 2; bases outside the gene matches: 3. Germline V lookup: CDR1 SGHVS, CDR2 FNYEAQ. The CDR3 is CASSLAGLKQETQYF. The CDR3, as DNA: TGTGCCAGCAGCTTAGCGGGACTAAAACAAGAGACCCAGTACTTC.

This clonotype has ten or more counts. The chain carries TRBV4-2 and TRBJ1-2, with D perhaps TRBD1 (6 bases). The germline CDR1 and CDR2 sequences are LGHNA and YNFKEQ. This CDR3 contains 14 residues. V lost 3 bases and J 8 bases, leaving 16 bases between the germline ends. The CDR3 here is CASSHEQQGPGYTF. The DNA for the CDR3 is TGTGCCAGCAGCCACGAACAACAGGGCCCGGGCTACACCTTC.

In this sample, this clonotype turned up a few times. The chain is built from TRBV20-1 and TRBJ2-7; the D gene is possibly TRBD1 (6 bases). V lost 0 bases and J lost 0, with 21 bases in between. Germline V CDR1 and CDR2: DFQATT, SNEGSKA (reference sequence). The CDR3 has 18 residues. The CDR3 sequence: CSARDYRAGKQTSYEQYF. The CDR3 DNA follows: TGCAGTGCTAGAGATTACAGGGCAGGAAAACAAACCTCCTACGAGCAGTACTTC.

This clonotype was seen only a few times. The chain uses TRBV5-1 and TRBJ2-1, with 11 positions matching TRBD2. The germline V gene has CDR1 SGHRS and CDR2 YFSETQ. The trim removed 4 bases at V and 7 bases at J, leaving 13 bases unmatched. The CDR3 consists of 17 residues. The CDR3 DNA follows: TGCGCCAGCAGCCCTCCCTGGGCTAGCGGGAGGCGTAATGAGCAGTTCTTC. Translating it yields CASSPPWASGRRNEQFF. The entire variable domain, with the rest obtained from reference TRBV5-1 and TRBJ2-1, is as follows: KAGVTQTPRYLIKTRGQQVTLSCSPISGHRSVSWYQQTPGQGLQFLFEYFSETQRNKGNFPGRFSGRQFSNSRSEMNVSTLELGDSALYLCASSPPWASGRRNEQFFGPGTRLTVL.

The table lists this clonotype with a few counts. In DNA form, the CDR3 reads TGTGCCAGCAGCTTCGGGAGTACATCCTACGAGCAGTACTTC. Its translation is CASSFGSTSYEQYF. The chain couples TRBV12-3 or TRBV12-4 to TRBJ2-7; D is possibly TRBD2 (6 bases). The CDR3 loop spans 14 amino acids. The V end was cut by 6 bases, the J end by 1 base, with 13 bases between.

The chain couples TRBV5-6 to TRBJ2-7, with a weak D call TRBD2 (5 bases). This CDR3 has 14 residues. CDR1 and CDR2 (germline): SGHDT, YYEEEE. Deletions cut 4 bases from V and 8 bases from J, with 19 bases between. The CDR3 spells CASSIALAAGKQYF. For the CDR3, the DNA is TGTGCCAGCAGCATCGCTCTAGCAGCTGGAAAGCAGTACTTC. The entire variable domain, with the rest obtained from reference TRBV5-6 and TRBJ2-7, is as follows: DAGVTQSPTHLIKTRGQQVTLRCSPKSGHDTVSWYQQALGQGPQFIFQYYEEEERQRGNFPDRFSGHQFPNYSSELNVNALLLGDSALYLCASSIALAAGKQYFGPGTRLTVT.

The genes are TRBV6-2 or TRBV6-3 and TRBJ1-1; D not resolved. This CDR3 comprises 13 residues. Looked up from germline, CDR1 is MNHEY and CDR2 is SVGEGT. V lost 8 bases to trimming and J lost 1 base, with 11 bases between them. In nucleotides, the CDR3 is TGTGCCAGCGCCCACCGTAGGAACACTGAAGCTTTCTTT. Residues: CASAHRRNTEAFF.

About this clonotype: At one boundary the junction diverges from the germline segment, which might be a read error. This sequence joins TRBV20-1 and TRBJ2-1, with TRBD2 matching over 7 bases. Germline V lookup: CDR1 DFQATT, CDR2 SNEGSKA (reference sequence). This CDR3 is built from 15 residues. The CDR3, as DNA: TGCAGTGCTACGCCCTCTAGCGGTAGCTACCATGAGCAGTTCTTC. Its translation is CSATPSSGSYHEQFF.

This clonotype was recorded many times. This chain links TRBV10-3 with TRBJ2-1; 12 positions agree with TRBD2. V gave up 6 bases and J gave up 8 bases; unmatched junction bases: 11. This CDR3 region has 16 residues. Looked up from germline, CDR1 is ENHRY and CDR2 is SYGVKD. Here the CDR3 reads CAIRPTGLAGLHEQFF. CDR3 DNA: TGTGCCATCAGACCCACAGGACTAGCGGGGTTACATGAGCAGTTCTTC.

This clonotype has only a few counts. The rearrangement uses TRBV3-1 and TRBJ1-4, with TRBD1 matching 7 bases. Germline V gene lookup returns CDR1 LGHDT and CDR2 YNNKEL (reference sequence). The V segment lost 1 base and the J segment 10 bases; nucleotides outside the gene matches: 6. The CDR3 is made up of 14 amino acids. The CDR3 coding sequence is TGTGCCAGCAGCCAAGTAGGACAGGTCGGAAAACTGTTTTTT. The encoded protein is CASSQVGQVGKLFF.

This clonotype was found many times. The CDR3 coding sequence is TGTGCCAGCAGCTCCAATAGCGGAGGGGTGGAGACCCAGTACTTC. Residues: CASSSNSGGVETQYF. J is TRBJ2-5 and V is TRBV11-2, with a weak D call TRBD2 (6 bases). The ends were cut back, 4 bases at V and 5 bases at J, with 17 bases in the middle. This CDR3 region has 15 residues. Germline V CDR1 and CDR2: SGHAT, FQNNGV.

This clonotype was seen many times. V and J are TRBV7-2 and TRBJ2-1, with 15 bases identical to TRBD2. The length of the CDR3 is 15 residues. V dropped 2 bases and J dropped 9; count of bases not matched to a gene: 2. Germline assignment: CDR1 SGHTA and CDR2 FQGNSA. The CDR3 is CASSLQGLAGGEQFF. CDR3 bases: TGTGCCAGCAGCTTACAGGGACTAGCGGGAGGTGAGCAGTTCTTC. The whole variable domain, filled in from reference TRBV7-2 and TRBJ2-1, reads GAGVSQSPSNKVTEKGKDVELRCDPISGHTALYWYRQSLGQGLEFLIYFQGNSAPDKSGLPSDRFSAERTGGSVSTLTIQRTQQEDSAVYLCASSLQGLAGGEQFFGPGTRLTVL.

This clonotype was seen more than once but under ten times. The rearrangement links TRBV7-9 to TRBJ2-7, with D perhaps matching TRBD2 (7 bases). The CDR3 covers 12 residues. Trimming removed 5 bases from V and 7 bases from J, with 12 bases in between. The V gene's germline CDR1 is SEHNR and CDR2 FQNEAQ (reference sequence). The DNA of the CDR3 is TGTGCCAGCAGCCCGGGGGGCTGGGAGCAGTACTTC. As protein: CASSPGGWEQYF.

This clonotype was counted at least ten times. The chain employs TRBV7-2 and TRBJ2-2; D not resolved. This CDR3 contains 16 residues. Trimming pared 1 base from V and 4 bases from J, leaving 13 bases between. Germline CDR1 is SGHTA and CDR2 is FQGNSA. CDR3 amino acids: CASSLVVGSGTGELFF. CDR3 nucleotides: TGTGCCAGCAGCTTAGTCGTTGGTTCGGGCACCGGGGAGCTGTTTTTT. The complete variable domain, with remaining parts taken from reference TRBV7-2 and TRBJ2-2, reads GAGVSQSPSNKVTEKGKDVELRCDPISGHTALYWYRQSLGQGLEFLIYFQGNSAPDKSGLPSDRFSAERTGGSVSTLTIQRTQQEDSAVYLCASSLVVGSGTGELFFGEGSRLTVL.

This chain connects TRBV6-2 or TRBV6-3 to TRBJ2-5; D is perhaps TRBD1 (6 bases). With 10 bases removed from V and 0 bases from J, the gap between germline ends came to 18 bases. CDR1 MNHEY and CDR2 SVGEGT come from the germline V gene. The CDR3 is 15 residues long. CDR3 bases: TGTGCCACCACAAAGTACACAGGGTACCAAGAGACCCAGTACTTC. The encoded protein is CATTKYTGYQETQYF.

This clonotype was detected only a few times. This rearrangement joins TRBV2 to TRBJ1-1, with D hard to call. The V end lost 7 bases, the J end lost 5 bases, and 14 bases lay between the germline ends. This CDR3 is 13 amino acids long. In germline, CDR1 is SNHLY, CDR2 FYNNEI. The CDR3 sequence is CASITSGGTEAFF. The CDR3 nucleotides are TGTGCCAGCATTACCAGTGGCGGAACTGAAGCTTTCTTT.

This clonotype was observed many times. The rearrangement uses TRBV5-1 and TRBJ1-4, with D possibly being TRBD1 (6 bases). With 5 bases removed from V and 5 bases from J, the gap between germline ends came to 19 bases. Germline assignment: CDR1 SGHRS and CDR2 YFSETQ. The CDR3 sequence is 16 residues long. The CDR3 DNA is TGCGCCAGCAGAGACCCATCCACGGGGGCAAATGAAAAACTGTTTTTT. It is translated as CASRDPSTGANEKLFF.

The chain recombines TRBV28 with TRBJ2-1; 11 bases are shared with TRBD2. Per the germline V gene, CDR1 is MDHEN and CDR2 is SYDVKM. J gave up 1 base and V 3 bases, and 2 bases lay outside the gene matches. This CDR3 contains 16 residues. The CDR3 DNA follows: TGTGCCAGCAGTTTCGTAGCGGGAGGGTCCTACAATGAGCAGTTCTTC. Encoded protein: CASSFVAGGSYNEQFF.

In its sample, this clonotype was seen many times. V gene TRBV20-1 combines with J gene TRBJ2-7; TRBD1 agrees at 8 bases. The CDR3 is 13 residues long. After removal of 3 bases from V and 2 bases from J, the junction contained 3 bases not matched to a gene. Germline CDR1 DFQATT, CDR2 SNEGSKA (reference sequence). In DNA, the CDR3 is TGCAGTGCTAGTTGGACAGGGACCTACGAGCAGTACTTC. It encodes CSASWTGTYEQYF.

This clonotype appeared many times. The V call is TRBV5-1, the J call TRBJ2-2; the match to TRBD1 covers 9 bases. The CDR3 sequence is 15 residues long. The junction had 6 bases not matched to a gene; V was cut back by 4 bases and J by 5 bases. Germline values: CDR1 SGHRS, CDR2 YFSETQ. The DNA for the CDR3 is TGCGCCAGCAGCACACAGGGGGCGCAAACCGGGGAGCTGTTTTTT. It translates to CASSTQGAQTGELFF.

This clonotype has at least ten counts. The CDR3 DNA is TGTGCCAGCACGGGAACGGGGGAGCAGTACTTC. This encodes CASTGTGEQYF. This chain uses TRBV27 with TRBJ2-7; D perhaps matches TRBD2 (5 bases). Germline assignment: CDR1 MNHEY and CDR2 SMNVEV (reference sequence). The CDR3 runs to 11 residues. Trimming removed 7 bases from V and 7 bases from J, with 11 bases in between.

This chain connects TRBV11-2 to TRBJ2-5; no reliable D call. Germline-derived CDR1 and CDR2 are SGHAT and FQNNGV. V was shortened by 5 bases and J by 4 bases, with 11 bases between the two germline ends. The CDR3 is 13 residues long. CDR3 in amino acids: CASSIGLGETQYF. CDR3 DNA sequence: TGTGCCAGCAGCATAGGCCTGGGAGAGACCCAGTACTTC. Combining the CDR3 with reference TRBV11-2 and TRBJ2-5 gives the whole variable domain EAGVAQSPRYKIIEKRQSVAFWCNPISGHATLYWYQQILGQGPKLLIQFQNNGVVDDSQLPKDRFSAERLKGVDSTLKIQPAKLEDSAVYLCASSIGLGETQYFGPGTRLLVL.

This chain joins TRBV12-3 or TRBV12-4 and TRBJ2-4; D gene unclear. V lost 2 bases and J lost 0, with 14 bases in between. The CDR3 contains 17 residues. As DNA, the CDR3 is TGTGCCAGCAGTTTAAGGGCGACCCCCGGAGCCAAAAACATTCAGTACTTC. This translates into CASSLRATPGAKNIQYF.

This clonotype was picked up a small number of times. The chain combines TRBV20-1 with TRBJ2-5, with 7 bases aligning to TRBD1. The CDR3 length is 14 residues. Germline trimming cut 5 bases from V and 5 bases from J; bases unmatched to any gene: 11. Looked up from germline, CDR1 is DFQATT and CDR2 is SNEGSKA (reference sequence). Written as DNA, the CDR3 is TGCAGTGCTCGTAAGACAGGGCGCGGGGAGACCCAGTACTTC. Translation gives CSARKTGRGETQYF.

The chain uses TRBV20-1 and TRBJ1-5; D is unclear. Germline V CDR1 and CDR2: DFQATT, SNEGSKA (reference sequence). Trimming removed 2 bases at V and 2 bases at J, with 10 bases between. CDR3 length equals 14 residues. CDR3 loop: CSARIAKGNQPQHF. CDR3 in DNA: TGCAGTGCTAGAATAGCCAAGGGCAATCAGCCCCAGCATTTT.

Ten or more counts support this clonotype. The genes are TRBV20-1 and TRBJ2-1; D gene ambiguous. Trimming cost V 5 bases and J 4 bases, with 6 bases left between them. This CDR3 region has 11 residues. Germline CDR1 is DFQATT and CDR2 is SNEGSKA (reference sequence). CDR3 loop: CSADKYNEQFF. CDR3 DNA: TGCAGTGCTGATAAGTACAATGAGCAGTTCTTC.

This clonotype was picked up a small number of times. The CDR3 loop is CSASTLDRRSNQPQHF. CDR3 DNA: TGCAGTGCTAGTACACTAGACAGGCGTAGCAATCAGCCCCAGCATTTT. This chain joins TRBV20-1 and TRBJ1-5, with a possible D match to TRBD1 (6 bases). V lost 3 bases and J 0 bases, leaving 15 bases between the germline ends. The CDR3 consists of 16 residues. Per germline, CDR1 DFQATT and CDR2 SNEGSKA (reference sequence).